What follows are 17 T cell receptor beta chains derived from one specimen sequenced in a study of blood T cells in healthy people across ages. PCR was performed a second time for about 7 to 12 cycles using a sample-barcoded 5' primer and a J-beta primer mix. TCRdb ran MiXCR on the 5' RACE reads and lists one entry per CDR3 protein. This sample yields about 2 million distinct CDR3 sequences, of which around 50% are seen a single time; 2% to 2.5% belongs to the top ten. Sequencing was done on a sample of blood. Source of these receptors: a woman aged 40-49 years in good health.

The rearrangement links TRBV12-3 or TRBV12-4 to TRBJ2-1; 7 bases agree with TRBD2. The CDR3 totals 14 residues. The J segment lost 6 bases and the V segment lost 2 bases, leaving 4 bases of the junction unmatched. As DNA, the CDR3 is TGTGCCAGCAGTTTAATGATAGCGGGCAATGAGCAGTTCTTC. Translation gives CASSLMIAGNEQFF.

The chain couples TRBV6-2 or TRBV6-3 to TRBJ1-1; TRBD1 matches at 9 bases. Germline CDR1 reads MNHEY; CDR2 reads SVGEGT. This CDR3 region has 16 residues. V shed 6 bases and J 11 bases; nucleotides not matched to a gene: 19. CDR3 loop: CASSSSTGTGLRRAFF. The CDR3 DNA reads TGTGCCAGCAGCTCTTCAACCGGGACAGGGCTAAGACGGGCTTTCTTT.

V and J are TRBV12-3 or TRBV12-4 and TRBJ2-1; TRBD2 agrees at 7 bases. The J call may be incorrect, as the DNA end agrees better with TRBJ2-7. This CDR3 spans 12 amino acids. CDR3 DNA sequence: TGTGCCAGCAGTGGGAGGGGCAATGAGCAGTACTTC. Translation: CASSGRGNEQYF.

This clonotype has just a few counts. The chain has TRBV20-1 and TRBJ2-3; TRBD2 is a possible D gene (6 bases). This CDR3 spans 12 amino acids. The V gene's germline CDR1 is DFQATT and CDR2 SNEGSKA (reference sequence). Trimming took 6 bases from V and 8 from J, leaving 15 bases between them. CDR3 in DNA: TGCAGTGCGGAAGCGGGCCAACTTACGCAGTATTTT. Translating it yields CSAEAGQLTQYF.

The rearrangement links TRBV6-1 to TRBJ1-2, with no clear D. The CDR3 consists of 13 residues. V lost 7 bases, J lost 2 bases, and 11 bases lay in between. Germline V gene data show CDR1 as MNHNS and CDR2 as SASEGT. The CDR3 DNA reads TGTGCCAGCAATCACGGGGAAAACTATGGCTACACCTTC. It yields the protein CASNHGENYGYTF.

V is TRBV7-2 and J is TRBJ2-5; perhaps D is TRBD1 or TRBD2 (5 bases each). V was trimmed by 3 bases and J by 7 bases, leaving 18 bases between them. Germline loops: CDR1 SGHTA, CDR2 FQGNSA. The CDR3 contains 15 residues. CDR3 in amino acids: CASSFPGPARTTQYF. CDR3 nucleotide sequence: TGTGCCAGCAGCTTTCCGGGACCAGCGCGTACGACCCAGTACTTC.

V and J are TRBV7-2 and TRBJ1-2; TRBD1 might be the D (6 bases). CDR3 size: 12 residues. CDR1 and CDR2 (germline): SGHTA, FQGNSA. The germline V and J ends were trimmed by 2 bases and 11 bases, with 12 bases remaining between them. The CDR3 loop is CASSLNTGSYTF. The CDR3 DNA reads as TGTGCCAGCAGCTTAAATACAGGGTCTTACACCTTC.

This clonotype turned up a few times. This chain joins TRBV28 and TRBJ2-4; no clear D gene. The J call is uncertain, as TRBJ2-7 better fits the DNA end. Per the germline V gene, CDR1 is MDHEN and CDR2 is SYDVKM. The CDR3 extends over 13 amino acids. As DNA, the CDR3 is TGTGCCAGCAGTTTCAGGCTAGTCCACGAGCAGTACTTC. It translates to CASSFRLVHEQYF.

This chain links TRBV20-1 with TRBJ2-7; TRBD2 might be the D (6 bases). V was cut by 6 bases and J by 7 bases, with 22 bases left in between. CDR1 and CDR2 (germline): DFQATT, SNEGSKA (reference sequence). There are 14 residues in the CDR3. DNA for the CDR3: TGCAGTGCGCGGGACGGTGGCTCCTACAATGAGCAGTACTTC. As protein: CSARDGGSYNEQYF.

The chain employs TRBV10-1 and TRBJ2-3; 10 bases agree with TRBD2. The CDR3 is made up of 15 amino acids. V was pared by 10 bases and J by 0 bases, with 7 bases of the junction left unmatched. Germline CDR1 WNHNN, CDR2 SYGVQD (reference sequence). The CDR3 coding sequence is TGCGCCACCGGAATACTAGCGGGAAGCACAGATACGCAGTATTTT. It is translated as CATGILAGSTDTQYF.

Only one count was recorded for this clonotype. The J gene is TRBJ2-1, the V gene TRBV4-3, with 9 bases lining up with TRBD2. The V segment lost 1 base and the J segment 7 bases; nucleotides outside the gene matches: 11. CDR1 is LGHNA and CDR2 is YSLEER in the germline V gene. This CDR3 spans 17 amino acids. The CDR3 DNA reads TGCGCCAGCAGCCAAGGCCCCGGCGGGGGGGCAAGGAATGAGCAGTTCTTC. Its translation is CASSQGPGGGARNEQFF.

This chain links TRBV4-3 with TRBJ2-1; D perhaps matches TRBD1 (5 bases). This CDR3 contains 16 residues. Per germline, CDR1 LGHNA and CDR2 YSLEER. V was cut by 0 bases and J by 7 bases, with 16 bases left in between. This chain's CDR3 is CASSQDPQGSKNEQFF. CDR3 in DNA: TGCGCCAGCAGCCAAGATCCCCAGGGATCGAAGAATGAGCAGTTCTTC.

The chain has TRBV28 and TRBJ2-1, with D uncertain. The CDR3 extends over 15 amino acids. The V end was cut by 2 bases, the J end by 6 bases, with 14 bases between. Looked up from germline, CDR1 is MDHEN and CDR2 is SYDVKM. The CDR3 DNA sequence: TGTGCCAGCAGTTTAGTACCAGGATCAACCAATGAGCAGTTCTTC. It translates to CASSLVPGSTNEQFF.

The chain links TRBV2 to TRBJ2-1, with a weak D call TRBD1 (5 bases). V was trimmed by 7 bases and J by 0 bases, leaving 10 bases between them. This CDR3 has 14 amino acids. Germline V gives CDR1 SNHLY, CDR2 FYNNEI. CDR3 sequence: CASTDMSSYNEQFF. The CDR3 DNA follows: TGTGCCAGCACGGACATGAGCTCCTACAATGAGCAGTTCTTC.

CDR3 residues: CASSHWGHSGEKLFF. Here the CDR3 DNA reads TGTGCCAGCAGCCACTGGGGCCACTCGGGGGAAAAACTGTTTTTT. This chain links TRBV9 with TRBJ1-4; perhaps TRBD1 as D (5 bases). V was shortened by 4 bases and J by 8 bases, with 18 bases between the two germline ends. Germline V gene sequence: CDR1 SGDLS, CDR2 YYNGEE. The CDR3 loop spans 15 amino acids.

The chain recombines TRBV6-6 with TRBJ1-5, with D perhaps matching TRBD1 (5 bases). The CDR3 consists of 16 residues. The V and J ends lost 6 bases and 0 bases respectively, with 15 bases between them. The germline gives CDR1 MNHNY, CDR2 SVGAGI (reference sequence). The CDR3 bases are TGTGCCAGCAGCTTGCCGGGGGTAGGTAGCAATCAGCCCCAGCATTTT. This sequence encodes CASSLPGVGSNQPQHF.

This chain connects TRBV9 to TRBJ2-1, with 11 bases identical to TRBD2. CDR1 SGDLS and CDR2 YYNGEE come from the germline V gene. V shed 4 bases and J 2 bases; nucleotides not matched to a gene: 5. The CDR3 has 16 amino acids. The CDR3: CASSPGSGGAYNEQFF. The CDR3 nucleotides are TGTGCCAGCAGCCCCGGTAGCGGGGGGGCCTACAATGAGCAGTTCTTC.